The 28 T cell receptor beta chains given below trace back to one sample, sequenced in a study of vaccination effects on CD4 cells after COVID-19. TCRdb keeps only in-frame clones here, not all; method: immunoSEQ multiplex PCR. The data show roughly 55,000 clones, about 73% seen once. Their antigens remain unidentified. Antigen-specific CD4+ T cells expanded by the ViraFEST assay with viral peptide pools were then sequenced. Investigators separated out CD4+ T cells once about eleven days of culture had passed. Each participant received a vaccine that was either BNT162b2 or mRNA-1273, given as two doses. The sample consisted of CD4+ T cells from PBMCs cultured with HCoV-OC43 spike peptides, taken after COVID-19 vaccination. Described subset: HCoV-OC43 spike overlapping peptide pool stimulation. These receptors were taken from a human donor who received a COVID-19 vaccine.

The sample holds a few counts of this clone. V gene TRBV9 combines with J gene TRBJ1-6, with D possibly TRBD1 on 5 matching bases. Germline lookup yields CDR1 SGDLS and CDR2 YYNGEE. The V end lost 3 bases, the J end lost 13 bases, and 17 bases lay between the germline ends. The CDR3 loop spans 14 amino acids. The CDR3 protein is CASSAWGRRKPLHF. DNA of the CDR3: TGTGCCAGCAGCGCCTGGGGACGGAGAAAGCCCCTCCACTTT.

J is TRBJ2-1 and V is TRBV9; the D gene is possibly TRBD1 (5 bases). Between the trimmed V and J ends, which lost 0 bases and 0 bases, there was a span of 10 bases. Germline CDR1 and CDR2: SGDLS and YYNGEE. The CDR3 spans 16 residues. CDR3 residues: CASSVEGRGSYNEQFF. The DNA for the CDR3 is TGTGCCAGCAGCGTAGAGGGTAGGGGCTCCTACAATGAGCAGTTCTTC.

V usage is TRBV3-1 (or the pseudogene TRBV3-2) and J usage is TRBJ1-2, with D unclear. Trimming cost V 2 bases and J 8 bases, with 9 bases left between them. CDR1 LGHDT and CDR2 YNNKEL come from the germline V gene (reference sequence). There are 12 residues in the CDR3. In nucleotides, the CDR3 is TGTGCCAGCAGCCAAAACGTCGAGGGCTACACCTTC. Amino acid sequence: CASSQNVEGYTF.

The table lists this clone with a count of one. The rearrangement joins TRBV7-2 to TRBJ2-1; 10 nucleotides agree with TRBD2. Germline V gene lookup returns CDR1 SGHTA and CDR2 FQGNSA. V trimming: 5 bases; J trimming: 2 bases; junction bases outside the gene matches: 9. CDR3 length: 17 amino acids. The DNA for the CDR3 is TGTGCCAGCAGCCAAGGCCTAAGCGGGGGGGCCTACAATGAGCAGTTCTTC. This encodes CASSQGLSGGAYNEQFF.

The V call is TRBV5-6, the J call TRBJ2-1; a weak D match, TRBD2 (5 bases). V was cut by 0 bases and J by 8 bases, with 18 bases left in between. Per the germline V gene, CDR1 is SGHDT and CDR2 is YYEEEE. CDR3 size: 16 residues. The CDR3 sequence: CASSLVAQRPMDEQFF. DNA of the CDR3: TGTGCCAGCAGCTTGGTTGCACAGCGGCCGATGGATGAGCAGTTCTTC.

This chain uses TRBV5-1 with TRBJ2-4, with unresolved D. V dropped 2 bases and J dropped 0 bases, with 12 bases sitting between them. Germline loops: CDR1 SGHRS, CDR2 YFSETQ. This CDR3 spans 16 amino acids. The CDR3 is CASSLNPRLAKNIQYF. CDR3 DNA sequence: TGCGCCAGCAGCTTAAACCCTCGGCTAGCCAAAAACATTCAGTACTTC.

As to this clone: The sample holds other DNA sequences that translate to the same CDR3. This chain uses TRBV9 with TRBJ2-5; TRBD2 agrees at 14 bases. The germline gives CDR1 SGDLS, CDR2 YYNGEE. This CDR3 spans 17 amino acids. Trimming removed 3 bases from V and 2 bases from J; junction bases left unmatched: 6. This chain's CDR3 is CASSAGTSGGLQETQYF. The CDR3 coding sequence is TGTGCCAGCAGCGCGGGGACTAGCGGGGGTTTACAAGAGACCCAGTACTTC.

The chain uses TRBV24-1 and TRBJ2-1; no clear D gene. Germline V gene data show CDR1 as KGHDR and CDR2 as SFDVKD. The CDR3 is 13 amino acids. Trimming took 0 bases from V and 14 from J, leaving 13 bases between them. CDR3 nucleotide sequence: TGTGCCACCAGTGATTTGACAGCCCTGGGCAAGTTCTTC. It translates to CATSDLTALGKFF.

The gene calls are TRBV30 and TRBJ1-4; D unresolved. The V end lost 3 bases, the J end lost 5 bases, and 7 bases lay between the germline ends. The CDR3 contains 12 residues. CDR1 is GTSNPN and CDR2 is SVGIG in the germline V gene (reference sequence). The CDR3 spells CAWRSPNEKLFF. CDR3 DNA sequence: TGTGCCTGGAGGTCTCCAAATGAAAAACTGTTTTTT.

This clone came up once. This sequence joins TRBV27 and TRBJ1-1; 11 nucleotides match TRBD1. The CDR3 is made up of 15 amino acids. Trimming cost V 5 bases and J 11 bases; bases outside gene matches: 13. Germline V gene data show CDR1 as MNHEY and CDR2 as SMNVEV (reference sequence). The CDR3 reads CASSPTGQGGGGAFF. Here the CDR3 DNA reads TGTGCCAGCAGTCCCACGGGACAGGGGGGAGGAGGTGCTTTCTTT.

This chain uses TRBV5-8 with TRBJ2-3; 11 nucleotides agree with TRBD2. The CDR3 consists of 17 residues. Per the germline V gene, CDR1 is SGHTS and CDR2 is YDEGEE. V lost 7 bases and J lost 0; bases outside the gene matches: 10. The chain's CDR3 is CASPWLAGGPSTDTQYF. CDR3 bases: TGTGCCAGCCCTTGGCTAGCGGGGGGACCTAGCACAGATACGCAGTATTTT. Combining the CDR3 with reference TRBV5-8 and TRBJ2-3 gives the whole variable domain EAGVTQSPTHLIKTRGQQATLRCSPISGHTSVYWYQQALGLGLQFLLWYDEGEERNRGNFPPRFSGRQFPNYSSELNVNALELEDSALYLCASPWLAGGPSTDTQYFGPGTRLTVL.

This chain uses TRBV14 with TRBJ1-6; D not certain. Germline V CDR1 and CDR2: SGHDN, FVKESK. V gave up 4 bases and J gave up 6 bases, with 10 bases separating them. The CDR3 has 14 amino acids. The CDR3 DNA reads as TGTGCCAGCAGCCGGCAGCAGTTTAATTCACCCCTCCACTTT. This gives the protein CASSRQQFNSPLHF.

The gene calls are TRBV19 and TRBJ2-1; D uncertain. This CDR3 is built from 13 residues. V lost 5 bases and J 4 bases, leaving 9 bases between the germline ends. CDR1 is LNHDA and CDR2 is SQIVND in the germline V gene (reference sequence). DNA of the CDR3: TGTGCCAGTAGTTTTCAACAGTACAATGAGCAGTTCTTC. This sequence encodes CASSFQQYNEQFF.

The chain employs TRBV7-9 and TRBJ1-2; 9 nucleotides align to TRBD1. After removal of 5 bases from V and 6 bases from J, the junction contained 7 bases not matched to a gene. There are 14 residues in the CDR3. The V gene's germline CDR1 is SEHNR and CDR2 FQNEAQ (reference sequence). The CDR3 region has the DNA TGTGCCAGCAGCCCCCAGACAGGGGGGAATGGCTACACCTTC. The encoded protein is CASSPQTGGNGYTF. The full variable domain, completed using reference TRBV7-9 and TRBJ1-2, is DTGVSQNPRHKITKRGQNVTFRCDPISEHNRLYWYRQTLGQGPEFLTYFQNEAQLEKSRLLSDRFSAERPKGSFSTLEIQRTEQGDSAMYLCASSPQTGGNGYTFGSGTRLTVV.

J is TRBJ2-1 and V is TRBV27, with 7 bases matching TRBD1. The CDR3 contains 17 residues. The V gene's germline CDR1 is MNHEY and CDR2 SMNVEV (reference sequence). Trimming cost V 3 bases and J 6 bases; bases outside gene matches: 14. This chain's CDR3 is CASSFRRSGTASNEQFF. The CDR3 DNA is TGTGCCAGCAGTTTCAGGAGATCCGGGACAGCAAGCAATGAGCAGTTCTTC.

This rearrangement joins TRBV2 to TRBJ1-1, with 7 bases fitting TRBD1. Germline CDR1 reads SNHLY; CDR2 reads FYNNEI. CDR3 length: 13 amino acids. V trimming: 10 bases; J trimming: 1 base; junction bases outside the gene matches: 6. CDR3 DNA sequence: TGTGCCACTGGAGACAGGGAGAACACTGAAGCTTTCTTT. Residues: CATGDRENTEAFF.

This chain connects TRBV24-1 to TRBJ1-2; 10 nucleotides line up with TRBD1. The V gene's germline CDR1 is KGHDR and CDR2 SFDVKD. The CDR3 covers 14 residues. The V segment lost 7 bases and the J segment 2 bases; nucleotides outside the gene matches: 3. The CDR3, as DNA: TGTGCCACCAGCCCGGGACAGGGGAACTATGGCTACACCTTC. It specifies CATSPGQGNYGYTF.

The rearrangement uses TRBV10-1 and TRBJ2-2; 11 bases are shared with TRBD2. The V gene end was trimmed by 5 bases and the J gene end by 3 bases; junction bases not matched to a gene: 2. Germline V lookup: CDR1 WNHNN, CDR2 SYGVQD (reference sequence). This CDR3 is built from 15 residues. The CDR3 protein is CASSTSGGDTGELFF. Here the CDR3 DNA reads TGCGCCAGCAGTACTAGCGGGGGAGACACCGGGGAGCTGTTTTTT.

The chain couples TRBV9 to TRBJ2-3; 8 positions match TRBD2. Germline lookup yields CDR1 SGDLS and CDR2 YYNGEE. The CDR3 spans 18 residues. V shed 4 bases, J shed 6 bases, and the junction held 19 bases outside the gene matches. The CDR3 bases are TGTGCCAGCAGCCCTCGATTAGATAGCGGGGCGGGGGCGGATACGCAGTATTTT. It translates to CASSPRLDSGAGADTQYF.

The chain couples TRBV5-5 to TRBJ1-1, with a tentative D call TRBD1 (5 bases). Looked up from germline, CDR1 is SGHKS and CDR2 is YYEKEE (reference sequence). V dropped 3 bases and J dropped 1 base, with 10 bases sitting between them. The CDR3 loop spans 14 amino acids. The CDR3 spells CASSWGLANTEAFF. The DNA for the CDR3 is TGTGCCAGCAGCTGGGGACTGGCGAACACTGAAGCTTTCTTT.

The chain employs TRBV28 and TRBJ2-7; no definite D call. The CDR3 is made up of 11 amino acids. The V and J ends lost 5 bases and 3 bases respectively, with 5 bases between them. Per the germline V gene, CDR1 is MDHEN and CDR2 is SYDVKM. The CDR3 sequence is CASSDRYEQYV. The CDR3 nucleotides read TGTGCCAGCAGTGACCGCTACGAGCAGTACGTC.

The CDR3 sequence is CASSWGGTGSSTEAFF. Here the CDR3 DNA reads TGCGCCAGCAGCTGGGGGGGTACAGGCTCAAGTACTGAAGCTTTCTTT. V and J are TRBV5-1 and TRBJ1-1, with a tentative D call TRBD1 (5 bases). Trimming left V 3 bases short and J 5 bases short, with 20 bases between. The CDR3 runs to 16 residues. The germline V gene encodes CDR1 SGHRS and CDR2 YFSETQ.

The chain employs TRBV5-6 and TRBJ2-5, with D hard to call. Per the germline V gene, CDR1 is SGHDT and CDR2 is YYEEEE. The V end was cut by 3 bases, the J end by 9 bases, with 12 bases between. CDR3 size: 12 residues. The CDR3 DNA sequence: TGTGCCAGCAGCTCCTTCCCTCTGGCCCAGTACTTC. Translated, it gives CASSSFPLAQYF.

This chain links TRBV6-5 with TRBJ2-2; D is possibly TRBD1 (6 bases). CDR3 length: 16 residues. V lost 4 bases to trimming and J lost 5 bases, with 17 bases between them. Germline CDR1 and CDR2: MNHEY and SVGAGI. The CDR3 DNA sequence: TGTGCCAGCAGTTCGGCCTGGGGGCAACGGACCGGGGAGCTGTTTTTT. This gives the protein CASSSAWGQRTGELFF.

This clone has a handful of counts. The chain joins TRBV5-1 to TRBJ1-1; 7 bases line up with TRBD1. From germline, CDR1 is SGHRS and CDR2 YFSETQ. The V and J ends lost 4 bases and 2 bases, in that order; junction bases with no gene match: 11. The CDR3 spans 16 residues. The CDR3 region has the DNA TGCGCCAGCAGCCCAGGGGGGGGCAGAGCAAACACTGAAGCTTTCTTT. Its translation is CASSPGGGRANTEAFF.

This clone has a single count. The chain combines TRBV5-1 with TRBJ1-2; D is ambiguous. The CDR3 has 15 amino acids. V was clipped by 4 bases and J by 8 bases, with 21 bases between them. Germline V lookup: CDR1 SGHRS, CDR2 YFSETQ. The CDR3 sequence: CASSPDMNLPTGYTF. CDR3 nucleotide sequence: TGCGCCAGCAGCCCCGACATGAATCTACCCACGGGCTACACCTTC.

In this sample, this clone turned up once. The gene calls are TRBV7-2 and TRBJ2-3, with 10 nucleotides matching TRBD2. CDR3 length equals 16 residues. V lost 1 base, J lost 5 bases, and 6 bases stayed unmatched. Germline V gene lookup returns CDR1 SGHTA and CDR2 FQGNSA. The CDR3: CASSLVVSGGLDTQYF. The CDR3 DNA reads as TGTGCCAGCAGCTTAGTTGTTAGCGGGGGGTTAGATACGCAGTATTTT.

V gene TRBV6-6 combines with J gene TRBJ2-2; D gene ambiguous. V shed 2 bases and J shed 5 bases, with 3 bases lying between them. The CDR3 covers 12 residues. The germline V gene encodes CDR1 MNHNY and CDR2 SVGAGI (reference sequence). The CDR3 protein is CASSYLTGELFF. For the CDR3, the DNA is TGTGCCAGCAGTTACCTGACCGGGGAGCTGTTTTTT.